This TCR beta chain is drawn from a study of molecular identifiers for immune sequencing clone quantification. Study results and limitations: Clones that had above 20 RNA copies took up over 99% of effector molecules but under 1% in naive cells.

Between the trimmed V and J ends, which lost 7 bases and 2 bases, there was a span of 14 bases. The CDR3 length is 15 residues. The germline CDR1 and CDR2 sequences are MDHEN and SYDVKM. Listed TCR primers, together with previously described methods, were used for the bulk TCR libraries. MiXCR, applied by TCRdb to the PCR reads, yields one record per CDR3 protein. The table has nearly 55,000 distinct CDR3 sequences, just over 35% seen once; the top ten hold 3.5% to 4%. This clonotype has only a few counts. Its target is unknown. This TCR was recovered from a human donor in good health. Some libraries in this study had Jurkat cell RNA spiked in. V gene TRBV28 combines with J gene TRBJ2-2; a possible D gene is TRBD1 (5 bases). Sequenced: naive CD8+ T cells from blood, with Jurkat cell RNA spiked in. Subset here: FACS-sorted CD8+CD4-CCR7+CD45RA+ naive T cells. CDR3 amino acids: CASTLATVNTGELFF. In DNA, the CDR3 is TGTGCCAGCACCCTCGCGACAGTAAACACCGGGGAGCTGTTTTTT.